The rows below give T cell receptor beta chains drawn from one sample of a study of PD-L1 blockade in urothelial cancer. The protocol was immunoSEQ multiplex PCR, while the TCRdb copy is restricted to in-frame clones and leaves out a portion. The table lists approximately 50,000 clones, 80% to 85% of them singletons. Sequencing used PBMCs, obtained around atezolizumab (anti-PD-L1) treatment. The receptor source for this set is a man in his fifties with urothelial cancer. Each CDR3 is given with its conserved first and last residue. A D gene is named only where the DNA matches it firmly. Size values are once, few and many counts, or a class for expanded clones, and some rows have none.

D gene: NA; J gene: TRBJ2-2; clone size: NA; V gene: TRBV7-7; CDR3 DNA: TGTGCTAGCAGCTTGGACTATACCGGGGAGCTGTTTTTT; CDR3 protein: CASSLDYTGELFF
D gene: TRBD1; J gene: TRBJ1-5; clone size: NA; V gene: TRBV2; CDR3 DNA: TGTGCCAGCAGTAGAGGACAGGGGGCGGGGAGCAATCAGCCCCAGCATTTT; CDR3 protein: CASSRGQGAGSNQPQHF
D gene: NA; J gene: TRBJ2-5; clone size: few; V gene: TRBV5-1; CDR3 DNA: TGCGCCAGCAGCTTCACAGGGTCTCAGCGGAGCCAAGAGACCCAGTACTTC; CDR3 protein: CASSFTGSQRSQETQYF
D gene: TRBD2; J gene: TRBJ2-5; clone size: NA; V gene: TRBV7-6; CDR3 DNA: TGTGCCAGCAGCTTCGAACCTCGGACTAGAGGAGAGACCCAGTACTTC; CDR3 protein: CASSFEPRTRGETQYF
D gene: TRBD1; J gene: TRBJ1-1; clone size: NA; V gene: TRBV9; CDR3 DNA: TGTGCCAGCAGCGTAGCGCCAGGGGGCGAGAACACTGAAGCTTTCTTT; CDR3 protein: CASSVAPGGENTEAFF
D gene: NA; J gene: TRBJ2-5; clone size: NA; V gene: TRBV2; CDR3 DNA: TGTGCCATCAGCCGGGATCTCCAAGAGACCCAGTACTTC; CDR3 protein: CAISRDLQETQYF
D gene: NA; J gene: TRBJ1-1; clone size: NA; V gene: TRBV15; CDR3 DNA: TGTGCCACCACCTGGGTTGGGAGGGGGACTGAAGCTTTCTTT; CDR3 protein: CATTWVGRGTEAFF
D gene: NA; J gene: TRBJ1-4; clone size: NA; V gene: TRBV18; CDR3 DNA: TGTGCCAGCTCACTATCCGGGGCAACTAATGAAAAACTGTTTTTT; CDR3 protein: CASSLSGATNEKLFF
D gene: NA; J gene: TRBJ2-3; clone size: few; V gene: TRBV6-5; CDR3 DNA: TGTGCCAGCAGTTACGCGAGCAGGAAGACAGATACGCAGTATTTT; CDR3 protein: CASSYASRKTDTQYF
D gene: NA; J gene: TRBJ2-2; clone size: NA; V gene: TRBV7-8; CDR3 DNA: TGTGCCAGCAGCTCTGCCAGGGATCCCAACACCGGGGAGCTGTTTTTT; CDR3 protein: CASSSARDPNTGELFF
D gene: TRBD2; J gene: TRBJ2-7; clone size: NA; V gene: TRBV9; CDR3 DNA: TGTGCCAGCAGCCCGACTAGCGGGAGCAGAAACGAGCAGTACTTC; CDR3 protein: CASSPTSGSRNEQYF
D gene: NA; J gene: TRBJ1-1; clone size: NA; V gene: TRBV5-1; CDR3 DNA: TGCGCCAGCAGCTTGGGACAGACGAACACTGAAGCTTTCTTT; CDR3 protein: CASSLGQTNTEAFF
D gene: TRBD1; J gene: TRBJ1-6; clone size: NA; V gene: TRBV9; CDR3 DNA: TGTGCCAGCAGCGTGCGGGGACAGGGTAATTCACCCCTCCACTTT; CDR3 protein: CASSVRGQGNSPLHF
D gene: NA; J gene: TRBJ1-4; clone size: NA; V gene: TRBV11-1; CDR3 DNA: TGTGCCAGCAGCCCCGGTTTTTCCGAAAAACTGTTTTTT; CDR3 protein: CASSPGFSEKLFF
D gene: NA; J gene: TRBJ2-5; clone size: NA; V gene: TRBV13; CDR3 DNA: TGTGCCAGCAGCTTAGCCCTACTAGGTCAAGAGACCCAGTACTTC; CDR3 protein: CASSLALLGQETQYF
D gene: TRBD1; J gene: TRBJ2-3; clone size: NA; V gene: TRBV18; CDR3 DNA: TGTGCCAGCTCAGCCAGCCCAGGGGGACGCACAGATACGCAGTATTTT; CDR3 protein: CASSASPGGRTDTQYF
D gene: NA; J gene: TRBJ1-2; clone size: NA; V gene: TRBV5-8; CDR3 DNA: TGTGCCAGCAGCTTCTTTGCAGAAGCTAACTATGGCTACACCTTC; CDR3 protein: CASSFFAEANYGYTF
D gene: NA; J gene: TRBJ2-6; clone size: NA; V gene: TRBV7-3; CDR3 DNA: TGTGCCAGCAGCTTAGGAGGCTCTGGGGCCAACGTCCTGACTTTC; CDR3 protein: CASSLGGSGANVLTF
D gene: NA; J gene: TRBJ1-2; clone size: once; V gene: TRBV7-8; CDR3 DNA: TGTGCCAGCAGCCAATTGGGCAGAAACTATGGCTACACCTTC; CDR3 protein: CASSQLGRNYGYTF
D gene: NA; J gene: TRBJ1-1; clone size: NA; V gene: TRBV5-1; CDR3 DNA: TGCGCCAGCAGTGGGGGGGGCGGCACTGAAGCTTTCTTT; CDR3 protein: CASSGGGGTEAFF
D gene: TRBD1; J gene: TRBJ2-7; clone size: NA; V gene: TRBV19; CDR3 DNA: TGTGCCAGTAGTAGGTCCGGGACAGGGGCCTACGAGCAGTACTTC; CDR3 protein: CASSRSGTGAYEQYF
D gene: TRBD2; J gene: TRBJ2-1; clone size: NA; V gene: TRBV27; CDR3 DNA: TGTGCCAGCAGTTCCTCTAGCGGGAAGAGCTCCTACAATGAGCAGTTCTTC; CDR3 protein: CASSSSSGKSSYNEQFF